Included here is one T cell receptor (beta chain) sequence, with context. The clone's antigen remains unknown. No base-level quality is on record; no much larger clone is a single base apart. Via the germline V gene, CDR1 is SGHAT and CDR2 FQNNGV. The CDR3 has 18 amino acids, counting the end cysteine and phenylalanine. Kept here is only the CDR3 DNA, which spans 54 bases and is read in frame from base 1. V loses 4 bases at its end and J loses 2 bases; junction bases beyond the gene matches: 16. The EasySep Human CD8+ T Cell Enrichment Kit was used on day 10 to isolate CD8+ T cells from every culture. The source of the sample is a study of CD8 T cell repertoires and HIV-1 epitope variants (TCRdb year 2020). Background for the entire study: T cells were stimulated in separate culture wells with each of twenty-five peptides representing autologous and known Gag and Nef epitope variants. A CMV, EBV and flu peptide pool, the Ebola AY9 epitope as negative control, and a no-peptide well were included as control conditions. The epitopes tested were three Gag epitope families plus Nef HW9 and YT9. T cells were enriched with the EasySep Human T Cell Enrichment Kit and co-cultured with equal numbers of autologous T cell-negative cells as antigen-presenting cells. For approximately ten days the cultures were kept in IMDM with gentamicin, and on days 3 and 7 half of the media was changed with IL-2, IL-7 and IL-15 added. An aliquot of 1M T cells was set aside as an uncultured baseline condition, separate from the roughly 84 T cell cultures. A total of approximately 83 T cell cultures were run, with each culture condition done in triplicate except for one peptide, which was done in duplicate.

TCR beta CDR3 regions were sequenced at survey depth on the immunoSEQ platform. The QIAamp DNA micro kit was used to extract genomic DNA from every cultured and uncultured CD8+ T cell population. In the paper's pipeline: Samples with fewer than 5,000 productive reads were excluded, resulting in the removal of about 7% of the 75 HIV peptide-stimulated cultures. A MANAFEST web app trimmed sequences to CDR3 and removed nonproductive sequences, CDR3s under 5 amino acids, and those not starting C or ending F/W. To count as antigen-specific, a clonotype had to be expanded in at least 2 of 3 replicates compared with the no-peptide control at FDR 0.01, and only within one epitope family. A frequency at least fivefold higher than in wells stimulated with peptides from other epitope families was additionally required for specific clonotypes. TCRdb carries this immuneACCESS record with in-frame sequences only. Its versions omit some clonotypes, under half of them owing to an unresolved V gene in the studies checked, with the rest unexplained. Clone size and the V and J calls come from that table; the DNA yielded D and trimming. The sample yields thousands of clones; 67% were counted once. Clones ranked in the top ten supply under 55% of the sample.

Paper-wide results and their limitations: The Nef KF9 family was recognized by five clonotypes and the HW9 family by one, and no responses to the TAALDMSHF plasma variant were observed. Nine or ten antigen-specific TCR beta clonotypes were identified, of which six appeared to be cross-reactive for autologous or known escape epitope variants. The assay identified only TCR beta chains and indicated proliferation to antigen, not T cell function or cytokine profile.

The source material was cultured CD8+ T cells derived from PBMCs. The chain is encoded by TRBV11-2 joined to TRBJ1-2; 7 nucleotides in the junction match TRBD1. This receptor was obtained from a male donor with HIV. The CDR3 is CASSSTFGTAFLNYGYTF. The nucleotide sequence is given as TGTGCCAGCAGCTCTACTTTTGGGACAGCCTTTCTAAACTATGGCTACACCTTC. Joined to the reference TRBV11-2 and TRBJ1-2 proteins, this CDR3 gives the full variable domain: EAGVAQSPRYKIIEKRQSVAFWCNPISGHATLYWYQQILGQGPKLLIQFQNNGVVDDSQLPKDRFSAERLKGVDSTLKIQPAKLEDSAVYLCASSSTFGTAFLNYGYTFGSGTRLTVV.